A single sample is the source of the 21 T cell receptor beta chains below, sequenced in a study of response to subunit inactivated influenza vaccine (dated by TCRdb to 2017 to 2018). The library was generated by RT-PCR. Sequenced using an Illumina HiSeq 2500. Using fastp trimming at Q25 and MiXCR clonotype assembly, TCRdb reanalyzed the public sequencing data and kept in-frame beta chains. Rows matching on CDR3 protein sequence are summarized as one entry with the most common DNA and genes. The sample has 450,000 to 600,000 distinct CDR3 sequences on record, 16% of them singletons. The ten largest clones capture 3% of the sample. The sample here was CD4+ T cells sorted from PBMCs, taken roughly 24 months after vaccination. The receptors here all came from a man between 50 and 69 years old who received an inactivated influenza vaccine. Donor details come from another sample of the same person, matched by shared clones.

This clonotype appeared a few times. The chain carries TRBV4-3 and TRBJ1-1, with a tentative D call TRBD1 (5 bases). Trimming removed 4 bases at V and 5 bases at J, with 14 bases between. Germline V gives CDR1 LGHNA, CDR2 YSLEER. This CDR3 has 14 amino acids. DNA for the CDR3: TGCGCCAGCAGCCGCAGGGAGGGATGGACTGAAGCTTTCTTT. Amino acids: CASSRREGWTEAFF.

J is TRBJ1-1 and V is TRBV3-1, with a tentative D call TRBD1 (5 bases). Between the trimmed V and J ends, which lost 4 bases and 2 bases, there was a span of 8 bases. Germline-derived CDR1 and CDR2 are LGHDT and YNNKEL (reference sequence). CDR3 length equals 13 residues. As DNA, the CDR3 is TGTGCCAGCAGCCCGGACATAAACACTGAAGCTTTCTTT. It codes for CASSPDINTEAFF. Based on the CDR3 plus reference TRBV3-1 and TRBJ1-1, the full variable domain is DTAVSQTPKYLVTQMGNDKSIKCEQNLGHDTMYWYKQDSKKFLKIMFSYNNKELIINETVPNRFSPKSPDKAHLNLHINSLELGDSAVYFCASSPDINTEAFFGQGTRLTVV.

The chain combines TRBV20-1 with TRBJ1-5; TRBD1 matches 8 bases. V trimming: 6 bases; J trimming: 5 bases; junction bases outside the gene matches: 15. This CDR3 has 16 residues. Germline V gene data show CDR1 as DFQATT and CDR2 as SNEGSKA (reference sequence). The CDR3 region has the DNA TGCAGTGCGTGGGGCTCGGACAGGGCCTCTGATCAGCCCCAGCATTTT. This encodes CSAWGSDRASDQPQHF.

This clonotype was counted between two and nine times. This chain uses TRBV20-1 with TRBJ1-5; unclear D gene. The ends were cut back, 3 bases at V and 0 bases at J, with 9 bases in the middle. The germline gives CDR1 DFQATT, CDR2 SNEGSKA (reference sequence). The CDR3 runs 14 residues. The CDR3 coding sequence is TGCAGTGCTAGTTCCGTAAATAGCAATCAGCCCCAGCATTTT. It codes for CSASSVNSNQPQHF.

This clonotype has only a few counts. The chain uses TRBV20-1 and TRBJ2-1; no definite D call. The CDR3 extends over 16 amino acids. Germline CDR1 is DFQATT and CDR2 is SNEGSKA (reference sequence). V was pared by 1 base and J by 0 bases, with 13 bases between. The CDR3 here is CSARGLGAPSYNEQFF. The CDR3 DNA is TGCAGTGCTAGAGGTCTCGGAGCCCCCTCCTACAATGAGCAGTTCTTC.

V and J are TRBV27 and TRBJ2-3, with D possibly TRBD2 on 7 matching bases. Germline CDR1 MNHEY, CDR2 SMNVEV (reference sequence). The CDR3 contains 15 residues. The V end was cut by 9 bases, the J end by 4 bases, with 20 bases between. As DNA, the CDR3 is TGTGCCAGTACCTGGGGGGGGGGCAGGTCAGATACGCAGTATTTT. It yields the protein CASTWGGGRSDTQYF.

This clonotype was seen more than once but under ten times. The V gene is TRBV18, the J gene TRBJ1-1; 10 bases fit TRBD1. Germline V gives CDR1 KGHSH, CDR2 LQKENI. This CDR3 has 17 residues. The J segment lost 4 bases and the V segment lost 0 bases, leaving 8 bases of the junction unmatched. The chain's CDR3 is CASSPPGTGVSGTEAFF. The CDR3 DNA is TGTGCCAGCTCACCACCGGGGACAGGGGTCAGCGGCACTGAAGCTTTCTTT.

This clonotype has a count of ten or more. The V and J genes are TRBV20-1 and TRBJ2-7, with D maybe TRBD2 (8 bases). CDR3 size: 14 residues. V lost 5 bases and J lost 4, with 18 bases in between. CDR1 and CDR2 from the germline V gene are DFQATT and SNEGSKA (reference sequence). The CDR3 DNA reads as TGCAGTGCTCCGACAGGGACTAGATATTACGAGCAGTACTTC. Its protein product is CSAPTGTRYYEQYF.

This clonotype showed up just a few times. The CDR3 DNA reads as TGCAGTGGTACCAGGCTCGAAAAACTGTTTTTT. As protein: CSGTRLEKLFF. The V and J genes are TRBV20-1 and TRBJ1-4; unclear D gene. V was trimmed by 7 bases and J by 8 bases, leaving 11 bases between them. The CDR3 is 11 residues long. The germline gives CDR1 DFQATT, CDR2 SNEGSKA (reference sequence).

In this sample, this clonotype turned up once. The chain uses TRBV5-6 and TRBJ2-7, with TRBD1 matching over 7 bases. CDR1 SGHDT and CDR2 YYEEEE come from the germline V gene. This CDR3 is 16 amino acids long. V was clipped by 0 bases and J by 4 bases; unmatched bases: 10. CDR3 in amino acids: CASSLAHDRVFYEQYF. The CDR3 DNA reads TGTGCCAGCAGCTTGGCCCACGACAGGGTGTTTTACGAGCAGTACTTC.

CDR3 region: CASSLGTANGYTF. CDR3 DNA sequence: TGCGCCAGCAGCCTCGGGACTGCAAATGGCTACACCTTC. The rearrangement links TRBV5-1 to TRBJ1-2; tentatively, D is TRBD1 (5 bases). Trimming left V 4 bases short and J 6 bases short, with 13 bases between. There are 13 residues in the CDR3. Germline values: CDR1 SGHRS, CDR2 YFSETQ.

CDR3 region: CASSQEGLGGDITGELFF. In DNA form, the CDR3 reads TGCGCCAGCAGCCAAGAAGGGCTTGGAGGGGACATTACCGGGGAGCTGTTTTTT. The V and J genes are TRBV4-3 and TRBJ2-2; D possibly uses TRBD1 or TRBD2 (6 bases each). Per germline, CDR1 LGHNA and CDR2 YSLEER. V lost 0 bases and J lost 5, with 19 bases in between. The CDR3 runs 18 residues.

This clonotype was detected a few times. The genes are TRBV4-3 and TRBJ1-2; possible D gene TRBD1, 6 bases. V dropped 0 bases and J dropped 8 bases, with 10 bases sitting between them. Germline loops: CDR1 LGHNA, CDR2 YSLEER. This CDR3 has 13 residues. The CDR3 protein is CASSQDGGGGYTF. The DNA of the CDR3 is TGCGCCAGCAGCCAAGATGGAGGGGGAGGCTACACCTTC.

This clonotype was observed a handful of times. V is TRBV6-1 and J is TRBJ2-4; D gene ambiguous. Between the trimmed V and J ends, which lost 5 bases and 5 bases, there was a span of 1 base. The CDR3 is made up of 10 amino acids. Germline loops: CDR1 MNHNS, CDR2 SASEGT. The CDR3 reads CASSQNIQYF. CDR3 in DNA: TGTGCCAGCAGTCAAAACATTCAGTACTTC.

This clonotype was recorded a few times. Here the CDR3 DNA reads TGTGCCAGCAGCCCCCATCAGCGGACCGGAGAGACCCAGTACTTC. Translated, it gives CASSPHQRTGETQYF. The rearrangement uses TRBV5-5 and TRBJ2-5; tentative D call: TRBD2 (5 bases). This CDR3 contains 15 residues. Looked up from germline, CDR1 is SGHKS and CDR2 is YYEKEE (reference sequence). V gave up 4 bases and J gave up 4 bases, with 17 bases separating them.

V is TRBV6-1 and J is TRBJ2-7, with D maybe TRBD2 (6 bases). Germline loops: CDR1 MNHNS, CDR2 SASEGT. The CDR3 has 14 amino acids. The V and J ends lost 6 bases and 6 bases respectively, with 18 bases between them. In DNA form, the CDR3 reads TGTGCCAGCAGCCCCGAGACTAGGATAGGCGAGCAGTACTTC. It is translated as CASSPETRIGEQYF.

This clonotype was counted many times. This chain connects TRBV12-3 or TRBV12-4 to TRBJ1-1; D is possibly TRBD1 (6 bases). The CDR3 loop spans 15 amino acids. The V end was cut by 3 bases, the J end by 0 bases, with 11 bases between. This CDR3 is CASSFRGGMNTEAFF. For the CDR3, the DNA is TGTGCCAGCAGTTTCCGAGGGGGGATGAACACTGAAGCTTTCTTT.

The genes are TRBV4-1 and TRBJ2-1; 9 bases map to TRBD2. Germline V CDR1 and CDR2: MGHRA, YSYEKL. The CDR3 is 16 amino acids. The trim removed 2 bases at V and 2 bases at J, leaving 4 bases unmatched. CDR3 sequence (DNA): TGCGCCAGCAGCCAACGACTAGCGGAGACCTACAATGAGCAGTTCTTC. Encoded protein: CASSQRLAETYNEQFF.

This clonotype was found many times. The V call is TRBV5-5, the J call TRBJ2-1; 13 nucleotides agree with TRBD2. V lost 3 bases and J lost 2; bases outside the gene matches: 5. This CDR3 is 17 amino acids long. CDR1 and CDR2 from the germline V gene are SGHKS and YYEKEE (reference sequence). CDR3 amino acids: CASSSPGLAGTYNEQFF. For the CDR3, the DNA is TGTGCCAGCAGCTCTCCGGGACTAGCGGGGACCTACAATGAGCAGTTCTTC.

This clonotype has only a few counts. This chain links TRBV11-2 with TRBJ2-7; D call uncertain. This CDR3 is 14 amino acids long. Germline V gives CDR1 SGHAT, CDR2 FQNNGV. The V end was cut by 2 bases, the J end by 3 bases, with 11 bases between. CDR3 sequence: CASSLIRTNYEQYF. The CDR3 region has the DNA TGTGCCAGCAGCTTAATAAGGACCAACTACGAGCAGTACTTC.

This clonotype appeared a few times. J is TRBJ2-2 and V is TRBV30; D is unclear. Germline V gene lookup returns CDR1 GTSNPN and CDR2 SVGIG (reference sequence). This CDR3 has 14 amino acids. Trimming removed 2 bases from V and 6 bases from J, with 13 bases in between. CDR3 nucleotides: TGTGCCTGGAGTTATGGCAGCCCACCCGGGGAGCTGTTTTTT. Protein sequence: CAWSYGSPPGELFF.